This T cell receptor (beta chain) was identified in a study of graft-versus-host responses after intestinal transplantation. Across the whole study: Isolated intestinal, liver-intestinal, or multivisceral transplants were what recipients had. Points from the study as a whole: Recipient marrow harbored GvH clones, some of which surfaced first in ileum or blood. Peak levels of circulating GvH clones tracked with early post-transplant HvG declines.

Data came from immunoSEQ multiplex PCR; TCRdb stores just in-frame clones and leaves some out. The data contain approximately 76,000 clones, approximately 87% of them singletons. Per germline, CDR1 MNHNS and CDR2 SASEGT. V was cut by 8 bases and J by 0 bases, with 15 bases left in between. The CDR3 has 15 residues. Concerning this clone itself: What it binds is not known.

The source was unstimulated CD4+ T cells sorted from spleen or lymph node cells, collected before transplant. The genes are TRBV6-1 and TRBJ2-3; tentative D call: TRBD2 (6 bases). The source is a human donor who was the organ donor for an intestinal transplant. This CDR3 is CASPRGAGSTDTQYF. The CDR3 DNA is TGTGCCAGCCCGCGAGGGGCGGGGAGCACAGATACGCAGTATTTT.